The clone carrying this TCR beta chain was detected a few times. The CDR3 has 15 amino acids. The junction had 1 base not matched to a gene; V was cut back by 1 base and J by 3 bases. Germline CDR1 is MGHRA and CDR2 is YSYEKL. The sample comes from a study of blood T cell repertoires in COVID-19. Study summary: Both acute and convalescent COVID-19 samples were obtained from the United States, Italy and Spain. PBMCs, B-cell-depleted T cells, or T cells provided the cDNA or gDNA that made up the material.

How the authors handled the data: Researchers report that nucleated cell counts were estimated from reference gene primer amplification. The method was immunoSEQ multiplex PCR; TCRdb's version includes in-frame clones alone and lacks a portion of them. The DNA gave D and trimming, while V, J and clone size come from that table. The sample lists some 150,000 clones; about 77% were seen once. Material for sequencing was peripheral blood. The sequence came from a man aged 60 to 69 with acute or convalescent COVID-19. The chain carries TRBV4-1 and TRBJ2-5; 11 bases align to TRBD1. The CDR3 coding sequence is TGCGCCAGCAGCCAAGGGGACAGGGGGAAAGAGACCCAGTACTTC. It is translated as CASSQGDRGKETQYF.